This TCR beta chain was profiled in a study of prognosis after radiotherapy for stage I lung cancer. The CDR3 spans 13 residues. Germline CDR1 is SNHLY and CDR2 is FYNNEI. V was pared by 4 bases and J by 5 bases, with 10 bases between. From genomic DNA, two-round multiplex PCR was used to amplify TCR beta CDR3. Individual primers that were specific to each TRBV and TRBJ gene served in first-round PCR. TCRdb ran MiXCR on the multiplex PCR reads and lists one entry per CDR3 protein. Of 20,000 to 25,000 distinct CDR3 sequences listed, around two fifths are singletons. Note on this clonotype: The antigen remains unidentified.

Study conclusions and caveats: Patients who had metastases reportedly showed TRBV and TRBJ gene usage that varied from that of patients who did not. Median unique TCR clone counts of 10,088 versus 6,861 showed a fall after stereotactic body radiation therapy.

The sample here was PBMCs, taken before or after stereotactic body radiation therapy (not recorded which). V is TRBV2 and J is TRBJ2-3, with D hard to call. The receptor comes from a donor aged 50 or older with non-small cell lung cancer. The CDR3 bases are TGTGCCAGCAGTGTTTTGGGCGGAGATACGCAGTATTTT. Its translation: CASSVLGGDTQYF.